Below are 10 T cell receptor beta chains sequenced from a single sample in a study of CD8+ T cells in alopecia areata. Reverse transcription of extracted RNA yielded cDNA, which provided the sequencing template. Clones were sequenced by immunoSEQ multiplex PCR, and TCRdb holds only the in-frame ones, with some missing. The specimen has more than 250,000 clones, none found just once. The pooled cutaneous lymph node cells were sorted using several markers (CD4, CD8alpha, NKG2D, NKG2ACE and others). Material: CD4+ T cells sorted from a lymph node. Receptors were obtained from a C3H/HeJ mouse with alopecia areata. This mouse strain has H2-k as its MHC haplotype.

This clone was counted only a few times. Any gene name here is a mouse gene name. The CDR3 goes on 4 residues after the read ends, and that part is filled in from the germline J gene. The J gene is TRBJ1-1, the V gene TRBV13-1; possible D gene TRBD1, 5 bases. V lost 5 bases to trimming and J lost 1 base, with 9 bases between them. Per the germline V gene, CDR1 is NSHNY and CDR2 is SYGAGN. This CDR3 has 13 residues. The DNA read from the CDR3 is TGTGCCAGCAGACATACAGGAAACACA. As protein: CASRHTGNT. The entire CDR3 protein is CASRHTGNTEVFF.

This clone was counted between two and nine times. The gene symbols are mouse symbols. Sequencing ends 4 residues short of the CDR3 end; the germline J gene provides the rest. The genes are TRBV1 and TRBJ2-2; the match to TRBD1 covers 8 bases. Germline trimming cut 0 bases from V and 1 base from J; bases unmatched to any gene: 1. This CDR3 is built from 16 residues. Germline V gives CDR1 NSQYPW, CDR2 LRSPGD (reference sequence). The CDR3 bases that were read are TGCACCTGCAGTGCAGAACAGGGGGTAAACACCGGG. Its translation is CTCSAEQGVNTG. The complete CDR3 protein is CTCSAEQGVNTGQLYF.

Worth noting for this clone: Mouse gene names apply. This same CDR3 is encoded by further DNA sequences in the sample. The sequenced part of the CDR3 DNA is TGCACCTGCAGTGGCGGGACAGCAAACACCGGG. Its protein is CTCSGGTANTG. The CDR3 as a whole reads CTCSGGTANTGQLYF. The chain carries TRBV1 and TRBJ2-2, with 7 bases aligning to TRBD1. The read comes to an end 4 residues before the CDR3 does, leaving the germline J gene to fill in the end. CDR3 length: 15 amino acids. Per germline, CDR1 NSQYPW and CDR2 LRSPGD (reference sequence). Losses at the gene ends were 4 bases for V and 0 bases for J; bases not matched to a gene: 2.

This clone has just a few counts. The gene symbols are mouse symbols. The read ends 3 residues early relative to the CDR3; the germline J gene fills the gap. J is TRBJ1-6 and V is TRBV13-3; 12 positions agree with TRBD1. TRBJ1-6 counts as an open reading frame of uncertain function. The germline CDR1 and CDR2 sequences are NNHDY and SYVADS. This CDR3 spans 16 amino acids. Losses at the gene ends were 2 bases for V and 7 bases for J; bases not matched to a gene: 4. Incomplete CDR3 DNA: TGTGCCAGCAGTGAAAGGGACAGGGGGCAGAATTCGCCC. Its translation is CASSERDRGQNSP. The whole CDR3 sequence is CASSERDRGQNSPLYF.

This clone was observed many times. The listed genes are named as in mouse. The read terminates 4 residues ahead of where the CDR3 ends, so the germline J gene completes it. Other nucleotide sequences in the sample specify the same CDR3. The chain uses TRBV1 and TRBJ1-1, with TRBD1 as a possible D gene (5 bases). V was cut by 3 bases and J by 0 bases, with 5 bases left in between. Germline CDR1 is NSQYPW and CDR2 is LRSPGD (reference sequence). This CDR3 is built from 13 residues. The covered CDR3 bases are TGCACCTGCAGTGCGGGACAGAACACA. Encoded protein: CTCSAGQNT. The CDR3 reads in full as CTCSAGQNTEVFF.

Concerning this clone: Mouse gene names apply. The read terminates 4 residues before the CDR3 end, so the remaining end is supplied by the germline J gene. The sample holds other DNA sequences that translate to the same CDR3. The chain combines TRBV14 with TRBJ1-1; TRBD1 is a possible D gene (6 bases). The CDR3 runs to 13 residues. Germline lookup yields CDR1 SGHDT and CDR2 FRDEAV. Between the trimmed V and J ends, which lost 2 bases and 1 base, there was a span of 6 bases. The CDR3 DNA, read in part, is TGTGCCAGCAGTTTGGGACAAAACACA. It codes for CASSLGQNT. The whole CDR3 sequence is CASSLGQNTEVFF.

This clone has a count of ten or more. The gene names given are mouse names. The CDR3 is cut off 4 residues early in the read; its end comes from the germline J gene. Other DNA sequences in the sample encode the same CDR3. This rearrangement joins TRBV13-1 to TRBJ2-7; TRBD2 agrees at 12 bases. V shed 3 bases and J 2 bases; nucleotides not matched to a gene: 0. Germline lookup yields CDR1 NSHNY and CDR2 SYGAGN. The CDR3 is made up of 14 amino acids. This CDR3 reads CASSGTGGAYEQYF. Partial CDR3 DNA: TGTGCCAGCAGTGGGACTGGGGGGGCCTAT.

In its sample, this clone was seen a few times. Gene names are mouse gene names. Read sequence stops 4 residues before the CDR3 end, and the germline J gene provides the missing end. V usage is TRBV5 and J usage is TRBJ1-2; D may be TRBD1 (6 bases). Trimming shortened V by 8 bases and J by 4 bases, and 14 bases separated the two germline ends. This CDR3 is built from 13 residues. Per germline, CDR1 LGHNA and CDR2 YNLKQL (reference sequence). The covered CDR3 bases are TGTGCCAGCCGGGGGGGCAGGGGCTCC. Translating it yields CASRGGRGS. The whole CDR3 sequence is CASRGGRGSDYTF.

Of note for this clone: The genes are named according to mouse. The CDR3 is cut off 4 residues early in the read; its end comes from the germline J gene. The same CDR3 arises from other DNA sequences in this sample as well. J is TRBJ2-3 and V is TRBV31; 7 nucleotides match TRBD2. In germline, CDR1 is GKSSPN, CDR2 SITVG. With V trimmed by 0 bases and J by 0 bases, 3 bases remained unmatched. The length of the CDR3 is 15 residues. The CDR3 bases that were read are TGTGCCTGGAGTCTCGGCTGGGGGAGTGCAGAA. This codes for CAWSLGWGSAE. The CDR3 as a whole reads CAWSLGWGSAETLYF.

This clone appeared a few times. The genes and germline here are from mouse. The read stops 4 residues short of the end of the CDR3; the missing end is completed from the germline J gene. V gene TRBV13-1 combines with J gene TRBJ2-1; perhaps TRBD1 as D (6 bases). Germline CDR1 reads NSHNY; CDR2 reads SYGAGN. The CDR3 spans 13 residues. CDR3 bases read: TGTGCCAGCAGGGCTCCGGGACAAACT. Translating it yields CASRAPGQT. In full, the CDR3 is CASRAPGQTEQFF.